Below are 3 T cell receptor beta chains sequenced from a single sample in a study of OX40 agonist ivuxolimab in advanced cancers. The table came from immunoSEQ multiplex PCR; TCRdb's copy has only in-frame clones and leaves some out. The table has some 66,000 clones, around four fifths seen once. The sequenced sample was CD4+ or CD8+ T cells sorted from blood, obtained in a trial of the OX40 agonist ivuxolimab. The receptors shown here come from an adult with an advanced solid tumor such as melanoma, head and neck, liver or kidney cancer.

The CDR3: CSVRTGSYEQYF. In nucleotides, the CDR3 is TGCAGCGTCAGGACAGGGAGCTACGAGCAGTACTTC. The chain is built from TRBV29-1 and TRBJ2-7, with 8 bases that match TRBD1. Per the germline V gene, CDR1 is SQVTM and CDR2 is ANQGSEA. The CDR3 length is 12 residues. With 6 bases clipped from V and 3 bases from J, the junction kept 4 bases outside the gene matches.

This clone was observed a single time. The chain uses TRBV4-3 and TRBJ2-7, with 10 bases fitting TRBD1. This CDR3 has 14 residues. Germline V gene data show CDR1 as LGHNA and CDR2 as YSLEER. Trimming took 3 bases from V and 2 from J; bases not matched to a gene: 1. The CDR3 loop reads CASSHDRGPYEQYF. CDR3 DNA: TGCGCCAGCAGCCATGACAGGGGGCCCTACGAGCAGTACTTC.

This chain joins TRBV5-4 and TRBJ2-3; D unclear. The germline V and J ends were trimmed by 0 bases and 1 base, with 6 bases remaining between them. CDR1 is SGHNT and CDR2 is YYREEE in the germline V gene (reference sequence). CDR3 length: 14 residues. CDR3 sequence reads: CASSLAAGTDTQYF. The CDR3 region has the DNA TGTGCCAGCAGCTTGGCCGCGGGCACAGATACGCAGTATTTT.